The 18 T cell receptor beta chains below all came from one sample that was sequenced in a study of response to subunit inactivated influenza vaccine. TCRdb re-derived calls from the RT-PCR reads in MiXCR, one entry per CDR3 protein. Seen here are about 830,000 distinct CDR3 sequences, about 18% observed once, and the top ten hold about a tenth. The sample consisted of PBMCs from blood, taken 4 to 6 days after vaccination. These TCRs come from a middle-aged man who received an inactivated influenza vaccine.

This clonotype was counted many times. This chain joins TRBV20-1 and TRBJ2-1, with 11 positions matching TRBD2. There are 17 residues in the CDR3. V shed 1 base, J shed 9 bases, and the junction held 14 bases outside the gene matches. The V gene's germline CDR1 is DFQATT and CDR2 SNEGSKA (reference sequence). The CDR3 reads CSARGKGLAARGGEQFF. DNA of the CDR3: TGCAGTGCTAGAGGCAAGGGACTAGCGGCCCGGGGGGGTGAGCAGTTCTTC.

A few counts support this clonotype. The chain is built from TRBV20-1 and TRBJ2-1; TRBD2 matches at 11 bases. The germline V gene encodes CDR1 DFQATT and CDR2 SNEGSKA (reference sequence). The CDR3 sequence is 15 residues long. With 2 bases clipped from V and 9 bases from J, the junction kept 9 bases outside the gene matches. The CDR3 DNA follows: TGCAGTGCTAGACTTCTAGCGGGAGGATTCAGTGAGCAGTTCTTC. This gives the protein CSARLLAGGFSEQFF.

This clonotype was recorded once. The chain couples TRBV7-8 to TRBJ2-7; TRBD2 agrees at 12 bases. This CDR3 contains 15 residues. J gave up 3 bases and V 5 bases, and 5 bases lay outside the gene matches. Germline V gene sequence: CDR1 SGHVS, CDR2 FQNEAQ. DNA of the CDR3: TGTGCCAGCAGCCGCGGACTAGCGGGAATCTACGAGCAGTACTTC. The encoded protein is CASSRGLAGIYEQYF.

There are many counts of this clonotype. This chain uses TRBV9 with TRBJ2-1, with D tentatively TRBD2 (5 bases). The ends were cut back, 0 bases at V and 4 bases at J, with 11 bases in the middle. The CDR3 consists of 15 residues. Germline V gene data show CDR1 as SGDLS and CDR2 as YYNGEE. The CDR3 is CASSVVAGTYNEQFF. Here the CDR3 DNA reads TGTGCCAGCAGCGTAGTTGCGGGTACTTACAATGAGCAGTTCTTC.

V gene TRBV20-1 combines with J gene TRBJ2-3; TRBD2 matches 9 bases. The germline V gene has CDR1 DFQATT and CDR2 SNEGSKA (reference sequence). The V gene end was trimmed by 5 bases and the J gene end by 2 bases; junction bases not matched to a gene: 5. The CDR3 covers 14 residues. DNA of the CDR3: TGCAGTGCTTTGACTAGCGGATCCACAGATACGCAGTATTTT. This translates into CSALTSGSTDTQYF.

This clonotype turned up a few times. The chain links TRBV6-2 or TRBV6-3 to TRBJ2-2, with 7 bases lining up with TRBD1. The CDR3 is 17 amino acids. The germline CDR1 and CDR2 sequences are MNHEY and SVGEGT. V lost 6 bases to trimming and J lost 1 base; unmatched junction nucleotides: 11. The DNA of the CDR3 is TGTGCCAGCAGCTTTACGGGACAGCCTGAGAACACCGGGGAGCTGTTTTTT. Translation: CASSFTGQPENTGELFF.

This clonotype was found a few times. J is TRBJ2-7 and V is TRBV6-1; 11 nucleotides line up with TRBD1. The V segment lost 8 bases and the J segment 3 bases; nucleotides outside the gene matches: 3. The germline V gene has CDR1 MNHNS and CDR2 SASEGT. This CDR3 has 13 amino acids. The CDR3 protein is CASAGTGGYEQYF. The CDR3 coding sequence is TGTGCCAGCGCGGGGACAGGGGGCTACGAGCAGTACTTC.

This clonotype was recorded many times. The chain links TRBV5-5 to TRBJ2-5; D is possibly TRBD2 (5 bases). Deletions cut 4 bases from V and 2 bases from J, with 9 bases between. This CDR3 is 13 amino acids long. Germline V gene sequence: CDR1 SGHKS, CDR2 YYEKEE (reference sequence). In DNA form, the CDR3 reads TGTGCCAGCAGCATAGGACTGCAAGAGACCCAGTACTTC. Translated, it gives CASSIGLQETQYF. Using reference TRBV5-5 and TRBJ2-5 for the parts outside the CDR3, the full variable domain is DAGVTQSPTHLIKTRGQQVTLRCSPISGHKSVSWYQQVLGQGPQFIFQYYEKEERGRGNFPDRFSARQFPNYSSELNVNALLLGDSALYLCASSIGLQETQYFGPGTRLLVL.

This chain uses TRBV6-2 or TRBV6-3 with TRBJ2-7, with 8 bases matching TRBD2. CDR3 length: 16 residues. After removal of 2 bases from V and 2 bases from J, the junction contained 8 bases not matched to a gene. Germline V gene data show CDR1 as MNHEY and CDR2 as SVGEGT. In DNA form, the CDR3 reads TGTGCCAGCAGTTACACTAGCGGAGGGATGGCCTACGAGCAGTACTTC. As protein: CASSYTSGGMAYEQYF.

There are many counts of this clonotype. This chain uses TRBV4-3 with TRBJ2-1, with 8 positions matching TRBD2. The CDR3 is 16 residues long. Germline V lookup: CDR1 LGHNA, CDR2 YSLEER. The V segment lost 1 base and the J segment 6 bases; nucleotides outside the gene matches: 8. The CDR3 loop is CASSQGATSGVNEQFF. The CDR3 nucleotides are TGCGCCAGCAGCCAAGGGGCTACTAGCGGCGTCAATGAGCAGTTCTTC.

This clonotype turned up a few times. The chain joins TRBV20-1 to TRBJ1-1; no reliable D call. With 1 base removed from V and 5 bases from J, the gap between germline ends came to 17 bases. The length of the CDR3 is 15 residues. Germline V gene sequence: CDR1 DFQATT, CDR2 SNEGSKA (reference sequence). The CDR3 sequence is CSARGHKPGGTEAFF. The CDR3 nucleotides are TGCAGTGCTAGAGGTCACAAACCTGGCGGAACTGAAGCTTTCTTT.

The chain has TRBV3-1 and TRBJ1-2; tentative D call: TRBD1 (5 bases). Germline assignment: CDR1 LGHDT and CDR2 YNNKEL (reference sequence). Trimming cost V 3 bases and J 4 bases, with 12 bases left between them. The CDR3 covers 14 residues. CDR3 DNA sequence: TGTGCCAGCAGCCACGGGGCAGGACGCTATGGCTACACCTTC. Its translation: CASSHGAGRYGYTF.

This clonotype has more than one count but fewer than ten. The J gene is TRBJ2-7, the V gene TRBV20-1; D is perhaps TRBD2 (5 bases). Germline V gene lookup returns CDR1 DFQATT and CDR2 SNEGSKA (reference sequence). V was shortened by 4 bases and J by 6 bases, with 10 bases between the two germline ends. The CDR3 runs 11 residues. The CDR3 DNA follows: TGCAGTGCTATCTTCGCGGGCGAGCAGTACTTC. Translation gives CSAIFAGEQYF.

The V call is TRBV7-9, the J call TRBJ1-1; D is uncertain. Germline CDR1 and CDR2: SEHNR and FQNEAQ (reference sequence). Trimming shortened V by 5 bases and J by 4 bases, and 11 bases separated the two germline ends. The CDR3 runs 13 residues. CDR3 amino acids: CASSPMVITEAFF. The DNA for the CDR3 is TGTGCCAGCAGCCCCATGGTGATCACTGAAGCTTTCTTT. The full variable domain, rest sourced from reference TRBV7-9 and TRBJ1-1, is DTGVSQNPRHKITKRGQNVTFRCDPISEHNRLYWYRQTLGQGPEFLTYFQNEAQLEKSRLLSDRFSAERPKGSFSTLEIQRTEQGDSAMYLCASSPMVITEAFFGQGTRLTVV.

The chain couples TRBV12-3 or TRBV12-4 to TRBJ1-1; D uncertain. The CDR3 is 13 residues long. V lost 4 bases and J 11 bases, leaving 17 bases between the germline ends. The CDR3 spells CASSSSAGLEAFF. The CDR3 coding sequence is TGTGCCAGCAGTTCAAGTGCCGGACTTGAGGCTTTCTTT.

This clonotype occurred a few times. This rearrangement joins TRBV7-2 to TRBJ1-6, with D perhaps TRBD1 (6 bases). The CDR3 extends over 14 amino acids. V dropped 2 bases and J dropped 14 bases, with 16 bases sitting between them. Per germline, CDR1 SGHTA and CDR2 FQGNSA. The CDR3 DNA follows: TGTGCCAGCAGCTTAATGTCATCCAGGGGAACCCTCCACTTT. Protein: CASSLMSSRGTLHF.

This clonotype is a singleton in its sample. The chain combines TRBV6-5 with TRBJ2-3; 7 nucleotides match TRBD2. The length of the CDR3 is 16 residues. V dropped 2 bases and J dropped 0; count of bases not matched to a gene: 5. Germline CDR1 MNHEY, CDR2 SVGAGI. CDR3 coding DNA: TGTGCCAGCAGTTACGGAGCGGGGCCTAGCACAGATACGCAGTATTTT. It is translated as CASSYGAGPSTDTQYF.

The J gene is TRBJ2-7, the V gene TRBV12-3 or TRBV12-4; 11 positions match TRBD2. This CDR3 contains 16 residues. Losses at the gene ends were 4 bases for V and 2 bases for J; bases not matched to a gene: 7. The CDR3 is CASSSLLAGDPYEQYF. CDR3 nucleotide sequence: TGTGCCAGCAGTTCGTTACTAGCGGGAGACCCCTACGAGCAGTACTTC.